The T cell receptor beta chain described here comes from a study of cytomegalovirus exposure and HLA in healthy donors. General study results and limits: About 87% or about 30% of the time was how often most TCR beta V segments were productive, according to an earlier analysis. Across all donors, roughly uniform sequencing depth was an assumption of the presence/absence analyses. Among TCR sequences, most were rare, though some public TCRs appeared in many donors.

This clone registers medium-sized (0.01 to 0.1%) by frequency. Its specificity is not known. The length of the CDR3 is 17 residues. Germline loops: CDR1 SEHNR, CDR2 FQNEAQ (reference sequence). Unmatched junction bases numbered 13, after V lost 5 bases and J lost 9 bases. The PCR used 60 Vbeta and 13 Jbeta primers. Here immunoSEQ multiplex PCR was the method, and the copy in TCRdb shows in-frame clones only, minus some. Its table records tens of thousands of clones. The sequencing sample was made of PBMCs. This clonotype was sampled from a male donor in good health and CMV-seronegative. This chain connects TRBV7-9 to TRBJ2-1; 13 bases map to TRBD2. In DNA form, the CDR3 reads TGTGCCAGCAGCCTTACCGGGACTAGCGGGAATAAGGGTGAGCAGTTCTTC. Residues: CASSLTGTSGNKGEQFF.